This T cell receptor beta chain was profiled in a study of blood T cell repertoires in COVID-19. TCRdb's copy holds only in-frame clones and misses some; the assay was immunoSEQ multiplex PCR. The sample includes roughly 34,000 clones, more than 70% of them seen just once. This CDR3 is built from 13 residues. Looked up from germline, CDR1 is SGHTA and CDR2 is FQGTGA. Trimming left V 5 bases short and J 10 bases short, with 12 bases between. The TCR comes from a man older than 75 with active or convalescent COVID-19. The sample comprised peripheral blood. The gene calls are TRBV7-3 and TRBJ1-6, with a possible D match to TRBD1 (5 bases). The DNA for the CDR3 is TGTGCCAGCAGCAGGGGTTTTGGCTCACCCCTCCACTTT. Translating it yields CASSRGFGSPLHF.